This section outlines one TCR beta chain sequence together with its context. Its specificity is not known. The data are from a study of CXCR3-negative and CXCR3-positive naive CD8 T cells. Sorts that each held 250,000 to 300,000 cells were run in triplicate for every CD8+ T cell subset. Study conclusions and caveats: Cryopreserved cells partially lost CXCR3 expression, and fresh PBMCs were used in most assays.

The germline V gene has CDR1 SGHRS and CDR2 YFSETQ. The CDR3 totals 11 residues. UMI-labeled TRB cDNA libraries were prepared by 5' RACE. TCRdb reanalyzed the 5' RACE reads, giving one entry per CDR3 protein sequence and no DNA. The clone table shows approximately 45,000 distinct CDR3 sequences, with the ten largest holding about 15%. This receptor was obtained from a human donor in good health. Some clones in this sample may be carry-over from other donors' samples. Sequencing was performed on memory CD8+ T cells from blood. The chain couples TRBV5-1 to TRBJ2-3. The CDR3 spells CASSWKDTQYF.